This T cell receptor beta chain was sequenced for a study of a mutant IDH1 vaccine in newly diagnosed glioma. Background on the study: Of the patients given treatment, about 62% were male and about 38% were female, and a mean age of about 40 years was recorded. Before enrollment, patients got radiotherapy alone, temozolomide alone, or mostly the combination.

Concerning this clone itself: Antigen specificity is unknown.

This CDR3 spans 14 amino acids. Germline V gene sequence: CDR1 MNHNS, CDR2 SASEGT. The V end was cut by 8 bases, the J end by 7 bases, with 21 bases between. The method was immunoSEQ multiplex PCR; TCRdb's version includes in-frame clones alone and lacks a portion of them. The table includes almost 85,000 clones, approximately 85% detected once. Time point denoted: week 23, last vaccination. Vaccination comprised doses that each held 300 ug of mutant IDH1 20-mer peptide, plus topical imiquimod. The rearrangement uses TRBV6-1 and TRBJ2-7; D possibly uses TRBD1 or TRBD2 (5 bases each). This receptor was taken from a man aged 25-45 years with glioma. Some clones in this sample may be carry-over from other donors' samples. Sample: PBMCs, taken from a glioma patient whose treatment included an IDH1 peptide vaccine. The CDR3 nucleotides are TGTGCCAGCGGGAATGGGGCCTCAACGGGAGAGCAGTACTTC. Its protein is CASGNGASTGEQYF.